These 32 T cell receptor beta chains were sequenced from one sample in a study of blood T cells in healthy people across ages. For the second PCR, which ran for roughly 7 to 11 cycles, a sample-barcoded 5' primer and a J-beta primer mix were used. TCRdb called the 5' RACE reads again in MiXCR, with one record for every CDR3 protein. The sample shows 1.6 million or so distinct CDR3 sequences, about 31% of them seen only once. The source material was blood. All receptors come from a woman in her 30s in good health.

This clonotype was counted only a few times. The chain has TRBV6-6 and TRBJ2-7; D is perhaps TRBD2 (6 bases). The CDR3 sequence is 16 residues long. Germline CDR1 is MNHNY and CDR2 is SVGAGI (reference sequence). The V end was cut by 2 bases, the J end by 0 bases, with 14 bases between. The CDR3: CASSYPSEGHSYEQYF. For the CDR3, the DNA is TGTGCCAGCAGTTACCCCTCGGAGGGGCACTCCTACGAGCAGTACTTC.

The table lists this clonotype with a few counts. The chain carries TRBV3-1 and TRBJ2-7; a weak D match, TRBD1 (6 bases). V was shortened by 4 bases and J by 2 bases, with 12 bases between the two germline ends. The CDR3 runs 14 residues. Germline loops: CDR1 LGHDT, CDR2 YNNKEL (reference sequence). The CDR3 DNA sequence: TGTGCCAGCAGCCCTAGACAGGCACCCTACGAGCAGTACTTC. It translates to CASSPRQAPYEQYF.

This clonotype came up a few times. The rearrangement joins TRBV7-9 to TRBJ1-1; TRBD1 might be the D (6 bases). Germline V gene lookup returns CDR1 SEHNR and CDR2 FQNEAQ (reference sequence). CDR3 size: 15 residues. V lost 7 bases to trimming and J lost 3 bases, with 18 bases between them. The DNA for the CDR3 is TGTGCCAGCAATTCCATGGCAGGGGTAGACACTGAAGCTTTCTTT. Protein: CASNSMAGVDTEAFF.

This chain connects TRBV5-1 to TRBJ2-7; 7 bases map to TRBD2. The CDR3 is made up of 14 amino acids. Germline CDR1 and CDR2: SGHRS and YFSETQ. With V trimmed by 3 bases and J by 4 bases, 7 bases remained unmatched. As DNA, the CDR3 is TGCGCCAGCAGCTCCGCAGGGAGGGGATACGAGCAGTACTTC. Its protein product is CASSSAGRGYEQYF.

This clonotype was detected many times. The gene calls are TRBV20-1 and TRBJ2-3; TRBD2 is a possible D gene (5 bases). This CDR3 has 11 residues. Trimming removed 6 bases from V and 5 bases from J, with 9 bases in between. CDR1 is DFQATT and CDR2 is SNEGSKA in the germline V gene (reference sequence). CDR3 amino acids: CSATREDTQYF. In DNA form, the CDR3 reads TGCAGTGCAACTAGGGAAGATACGCAGTATTTT.

This chain links TRBV29-1 with TRBJ2-1, with D possibly TRBD1 on 6 matching bases. V was pared by 6 bases and J by 6 bases, with 15 bases between. Germline values: CDR1 SQVTM, CDR2 ANQGSEA. CDR3 length equals 13 residues. DNA of the CDR3: TGCAGCGTCCCTATAGTCAGGGGCAATGAGCAGTTCTTC. Amino acids: CSVPIVRGNEQFF.

The sample holds a few counts of this clonotype. This chain joins TRBV7-9 and TRBJ1-2, with a weak D call TRBD1 (5 bases). V was clipped by 5 bases and J by 2 bases, with 18 bases between them. Germline V gene lookup returns CDR1 SEHNR and CDR2 FQNEAQ (reference sequence). The CDR3 runs 16 residues. The CDR3 loop reads CASSRSGTSANYGYTF. The CDR3 coding sequence is TGTGCCAGCAGCCGCTCCGGGACCTCAGCCAACTATGGCTACACCTTC. Full variable domain (remainder filled in from reference TRBV7-9 and TRBJ1-2): DTGVSQNPRHKITKRGQNVTFRCDPISEHNRLYWYRQTLGQGPEFLTYFQNEAQLEKSRLLSDRFSAERPKGSFSTLEIQRTEQGDSAMYLCASSRSGTSANYGYTFGSGTRLTVV.

The V gene is TRBV12-3 or TRBV12-4, the J gene TRBJ1-4; D remains unclear. Trimming stripped 5 bases from V and 7 bases from J, with 17 bases between. The CDR3 totals 15 residues. In nucleotides, the CDR3 is TGTGCCAGCAGTCCCAGGTCCTCGGCGGGTGAAAAACTGTTTTTT. This gives the protein CASSPRSSAGEKLFF.

The gene calls are TRBV12-3 or TRBV12-4 and TRBJ2-5; D remains ambiguous. The DNA end is more similar to TRBJ2-7, so the J call may be wrong. The CDR3 contains 13 residues. CDR3 bases: TGTGCCAGCAGGGCAGGTTCTTCCCACGAGCAGTACTTC. Its protein is CASRAGSSHEQYF.

This clonotype was seen just once. The J gene is TRBJ2-5, the V gene TRBV20-1, with D uncertain. The better agreement between TRBJ2-7 and the DNA end casts doubt on the J call. Germline lookup yields CDR1 DFQATT and CDR2 SNEGSKA (reference sequence). This CDR3 contains 13 residues. This chain's CDR3 is CSARAPYSYEQYF. The CDR3 nucleotides read TGCAGTGCTAGAGCCCCATACTCCTACGAGCAGTACTTC.

This clonotype showed up just a few times. This sequence joins TRBV6-2 or TRBV6-3 and TRBJ1-2; 7 positions match TRBD1. The V segment lost 5 bases and the J segment 2 bases; nucleotides outside the gene matches: 5. This CDR3 is built from 14 residues. CDR1 is MNHEY, CDR2 SVGEGT, per germline. Written as DNA, the CDR3 is TGTGCCAGCAGTACTCCGACAGGGAACTATGGCTACACCTTC. It codes for CASSTPTGNYGYTF.

This clonotype occurred a few times. This chain uses TRBV7-8 with TRBJ2-1; TRBD2 agrees at 14 bases. This CDR3 is built from 18 residues. Germline V gene data show CDR1 as SGHVS and CDR2 as FQNEAQ. V gave up 5 bases and J gave up 4 bases; unmatched junction bases: 10. As DNA, the CDR3 is TGTGCCAGCAGCCCCCGACTAGCGGGAGGGACCGAGTACAATGAGCAGTTCTTC. Encoded protein: CASSPRLAGGTEYNEQFF. The full variable domain, rest sourced from reference TRBV7-8 and TRBJ2-1, is GAGVSQSPRYKVAKRGQDVALRCDPISGHVSLFWYQQALGQGPEFLTYFQNEAQLDKSGLPSDRFFAERPEGSVSTLKIQRTQQEDSAVYLCASSPRLAGGTEYNEQFFGPGTRLTVL.

This clonotype was recorded a few times. The chain employs TRBV28 and TRBJ1-4; no firm D call. V dropped 1 base and J dropped 5 bases, with 23 bases sitting between them. Germline CDR1 MDHEN, CDR2 SYDVKM. CDR3 size: 19 residues. The CDR3 loop is CASSLLLSTDRPDNEKLFF. The CDR3 region has the DNA TGTGCCAGCAGTTTATTATTATCGACGGACCGACCAGACAATGAAAAACTGTTTTTT.

The chain recombines TRBV2 with TRBJ2-4; 8 nucleotides align to TRBD1. The better agreement between TRBJ2-7 and the DNA end casts doubt on the J call. CDR1 is SNHLY and CDR2 is FYNNEI in the germline V gene. There are 15 residues in the CDR3. CDR3 sequence: CASRGDRRNPYEQYF. The CDR3 nucleotides are TGTGCCAGCAGAGGGGACAGGAGAAACCCCTACGAGCAGTACTTC.

This chain links TRBV5-4 with TRBJ2-5; a possible D gene is TRBD1 (6 bases). The germline V and J ends were trimmed by 3 bases and 5 bases, with 14 bases remaining between them. The CDR3 covers 14 residues. In germline, CDR1 is SGHNT, CDR2 YYREEE (reference sequence). DNA of the CDR3: TGTGCCAGCAGCTCCCCCACAGGGAAGGAGACCCAGTACTTC. This encodes CASSSPTGKETQYF. Supplemented by reference TRBV5-4 and TRBJ2-5, the full variable domain reads ETGVTQSPTHLIKTRGQQVTLRCSSQSGHNTVSWYQQALGQGPQFIFQYYREEENGRGNFPPRFSGLQFPNYSSELNVNALELDDSALYLCASSSPTGKETQYFGPGTRLLVL.

This chain links TRBV29-1 with TRBJ1-2; TRBD1 matches 7 bases. The CDR3 runs 14 residues. From germline, CDR1 is SQVTM and CDR2 ANQGSEA. V was clipped by 6 bases and J by 0 bases; unmatched bases: 7. This CDR3 reads CSVPRGGSNYGYTF. The CDR3, as DNA: TGCAGCGTCCCCAGGGGGGGATCTAACTATGGCTACACCTTC.

CDR3 sequence (DNA): TGTGCCAGCAGCCAATCGCTGGGGGATTCACCCCTCCACTTT. This codes for CASSQSLGDSPLHF. J is TRBJ1-6 and V is TRBV16, with D possibly matching TRBD1 (5 bases). This CDR3 has 14 residues. Germline CDR1 and CDR2: KGHSY and FQNENV. V lost 0 bases and J 8 bases, leaving 8 bases between the germline ends. The variable domain in full, with the rest retrieved from reference TRBV16 and TRBJ1-6, is GEEVAQTPKHLVRGEGQKAKLYCAPIKGHSYVFWYQQVLKNEFKFLISFQNENVFDETGMPKERFSAKCLPNSPCSLEIQATKLEDSAVYFCASSQSLGDSPLHFGNGTRLTVT.

This clonotype has just a few counts. This chain uses TRBV27 with TRBJ2-7; 8 nucleotides agree with TRBD1. The germline V gene encodes CDR1 MNHEY and CDR2 SMNVEV (reference sequence). Trimming took 7 bases from V and 1 from J; bases not matched to a gene: 6. The CDR3 contains 14 residues. The DNA of the CDR3 is TGTGCCAGCACCCGAACAGGGGGTTCCTACGAGCAGTACTTC. Protein: CASTRTGGSYEQYF.

Regarding this clonotype: A clone one base away is much larger, so this may be a read error. CDR3 nucleotides: TGTGCCAGCAGCTTAGTGGCAGAAGGCTTGGGGGCCAACGTCCTGACTTTC. Protein: CASSLVAEGLGANVLTF. The gene calls are TRBV7-9 and TRBJ2-6; D not resolved. Trimming shortened V by 1 base and J by 4 bases, and 14 bases separated the two germline ends. This CDR3 spans 17 amino acids. Looked up from germline, CDR1 is SEHNR and CDR2 is FQNEAQ (reference sequence).

To note about this clonotype: A much larger clone differs from this one at a single base, so this may be a read error. The rearrangement links TRBV29-1 to TRBJ2-1, with D uncertain. V lost 7 bases and J 3 bases, leaving 7 bases between the germline ends. The CDR3 contains 11 residues. Germline CDR1 is SQVTM and CDR2 is ANQGSEA. CDR3 DNA: TGCAGCGGGGCTAACTACAATGAGCAGTTCTTC. It encodes CSGANYNEQFF.

This sequence joins TRBV12-3 or TRBV12-4 and TRBJ2-7; TRBD2 agrees at 9 bases. The CDR3 runs to 14 residues. With 6 bases clipped from V and 2 bases from J, the junction kept 5 bases outside the gene matches. The CDR3 reads CASRETSGPYEQYF. The CDR3 coding sequence is TGTGCCAGCAGGGAGACTAGCGGACCCTACGAGCAGTACTTC.

This clonotype was counted a few times. The rearrangement links TRBV7-6 to TRBJ1-1, with TRBD1 matching 7 bases. This CDR3 spans 12 amino acids. Germline trimming cut 5 bases from V and 7 bases from J; bases unmatched to any gene: 4. Germline values: CDR1 SGHVS, CDR2 FNYEAQ. This CDR3 is CASSKTGVEAFF. In nucleotides, the CDR3 is TGTGCCAGCAGCAAAACAGGGGTTGAAGCTTTCTTT.

The gene calls are TRBV5-5 and TRBJ2-3; TRBD2 matches 11 bases. The V and J ends lost 0 bases and 5 bases, in that order; junction bases with no gene match: 5. The CDR3 totals 16 residues. CDR1 is SGHKS and CDR2 is YYEKEE in the germline V gene (reference sequence). The CDR3 region is CASSLELAGVVDTQYF. The CDR3 bases are TGTGCCAGCAGCTTGGAACTAGCGGGGGTGGTAGATACGCAGTATTTT. The full variable domain, with the rest looked up from reference TRBV5-5 and TRBJ2-3, is DAGVTQSPTHLIKTRGQQVTLRCSPISGHKSVSWYQQVLGQGPQFIFQYYEKEERGRGNFPDRFSARQFPNYSSELNVNALLLGDSALYLCASSLELAGVVDTQYFGPGTRLTVL.

This rearrangement joins TRBV9 to TRBJ1-5, with no clear D. In germline, CDR1 is SGDLS, CDR2 YYNGEE. This CDR3 is built from 13 residues. Trimming took off 0 bases at V and 12 bases at J, with 13 bases between the two ends. CDR3 DNA sequence: TGTGCCAGCAGCGTAGCTTCCTCCGGGCGCCAGCATTTT. Its translation: CASSVASSGRQHF. Full variable domain (missing parts from reference TRBV9 and TRBJ1-5): DSGVTQTPKHLITATGQRVTLRCSPRSGDLSVYWYQQSLDQGLQFLIQYYNGEERAKGNILERFSAQQFPDLHSELNLSSLELGDSALYFCASSVASSGRQHFGDGTRLSIL.

The V and J genes are TRBV18 and TRBJ2-5; D gene ambiguous. This CDR3 is built from 14 residues. V gave up 1 base and J gave up 4 bases, with 10 bases separating them. Germline CDR1 and CDR2: KGHSH and LQKENI. The CDR3 here is CASSPRASPETQYF. CDR3 DNA: TGTGCCAGCTCACCACGCGCGTCCCCAGAGACCCAGTACTTC.

Points on this clonotype: One base away lies a much larger clone, so this may be a sequencing read error. V is TRBV4-1 and J is TRBJ1-2; tentative D call: TRBD1 (5 bases). The CDR3 has 15 residues. V lost 4 bases to trimming and J lost 6 bases, with 18 bases between them. Germline values: CDR1 MGHRA, CDR2 YSYEKL. The CDR3 DNA is TGCGCCAGCAGCCGGGGCAGGACGTTTGCTAATGGCTACACCTTC. It codes for CASSRGRTFANGYTF.

The sample holds a few counts of this clonotype. J is TRBJ2-1 and V is TRBV27; D remains unclear. CDR3 length equals 18 residues. V was trimmed by 0 bases and J by 0 bases, leaving 15 bases between them. Germline CDR1 MNHEY, CDR2 SMNVEV (reference sequence). CDR3 residues: CASSLSKGPARSYNEQFF. The CDR3 DNA follows: TGTGCCAGCAGTTTATCGAAAGGGCCGGCCCGCTCCTACAATGAGCAGTTCTTC.

The V and J genes are TRBV21-1 and TRBJ2-7; TRBD1 was called by the table and not checked on the DNA. TRBV21-1 is an annotated pseudogene. The CDR3 runs 15 residues. The CDR3 bases are TGTGCCAGCAGCAACCGACCGGACAGAGCCTACGAGCAGTACTTC. Protein product: CASSNRPDRAYEQYF.

The chain has TRBV28 and TRBJ2-5; D is perhaps TRBD1 (5 bases). The J call may be in error: the DNA end matches TRBJ2-7 better. CDR1 is MDHEN, CDR2 SYDVKM, per germline. CDR3 size: 12 residues. Here the CDR3 DNA reads TGTGCCAGCCGGTGGGGTCAGGGCGAGCAGTACTTC. Translation gives CASRWGQGEQYF.

The gene calls are TRBV9 and TRBJ2-1, with 7 bases identical to TRBD1. J gave up 12 bases and V 2 bases, and 8 bases lay outside the gene matches. Germline V gene data show CDR1 as SGDLS and CDR2 as YYNGEE. The CDR3 has 13 amino acids. The CDR3 DNA follows: TGTGCCAGCAGCGTCGGGACAGAAGTCAGGCAGTTCTTC. Protein: CASSVGTEVRQFF.

The sample holds many counts of this clonotype. The CDR3 reads CASSLGAKGSYEQYF. The CDR3 DNA sequence: TGTGCCAGCAGTTTAGGAGCTAAAGGTAGCTACGAGCAGTACTTC. J is TRBJ2-7 and V is TRBV12-3 or TRBV12-4, with D unclear. This CDR3 spans 15 amino acids. V was trimmed by 1 base and J by 3 bases, leaving 13 bases between them.

The chain is built from TRBV4-1 and TRBJ2-3, with TRBD1 matching 7 bases. Germline trimming cut 1 base from V and 6 bases from J; bases unmatched to any gene: 4. The germline gives CDR1 MGHRA, CDR2 YSYEKL. This CDR3 contains 14 residues. CDR3 protein: CASSQGVGQDTQYF. For the CDR3, the DNA is TGCGCCAGCAGCCAAGGTGTGGGACAGGATACGCAGTATTTT.